These 16 T cell receptor beta chains came from one sample sequenced in a study of shared clonotypes between healthy human individuals. Profiled with immunoSEQ multiplex PCR; TCRdb holds only in-frame clones, not every one. The sample contains approximately 620,000 clones, approximately 97% of which appear only once. The sequencing sample was made of naive CD4+ T cells sorted from blood. Subset denoted: CD45RA+ positively selected. These receptor sequences come from a woman younger than 45 in good health.

The chain combines TRBV28 with TRBJ1-1, with no clear D. The CDR3 runs to 13 residues. The germline CDR1 and CDR2 sequences are MDHEN and SYDVKM. The V and J ends lost 2 bases and 4 bases respectively, with 8 bases between them. The CDR3 here is CASSLGRVTEAFF. CDR3 DNA sequence: TGTGCCAGCAGTTTAGGGAGGGTCACTGAAGCTTTCTTT.

The V and J genes are TRBV28 and TRBJ1-2; 7 nucleotides line up with TRBD1. CDR3 size: 14 residues. J gave up 8 bases and V 4 bases, and 10 bases lay outside the gene matches. Germline V lookup: CDR1 MDHEN, CDR2 SYDVKM. The DNA for the CDR3 is TGTGCCAGCAGTTCTGGACAGGCCCTTCCCGGCTACACCTTC. It yields the protein CASSSGQALPGYTF.

About this clone itself: Different DNA sequences within this sample yield the same CDR3. The CDR3 DNA reads TGTGCCAGCAGTTTAAGTGGTTATGGCTACACCTTC. Encoded protein: CASSLSGYGYTF. This chain uses TRBV28 with TRBJ1-2; D is unresolved. This CDR3 is built from 12 residues. Germline loops: CDR1 MDHEN, CDR2 SYDVKM. Trimming cost V 2 bases and J 5 bases, with 6 bases left between them.

The V and J genes are TRBV28 and TRBJ2-7; 11 bases agree with TRBD2. V lost 10 bases, J lost 3 bases, and 8 bases stayed unmatched. Looked up from germline, CDR1 is MDHEN and CDR2 is SYDVKM. This CDR3 comprises 14 residues. The CDR3 protein is CATTRLAGNYEQYF. CDR3 nucleotide sequence: TGTGCCACCACGAGACTAGCGGGAAACTACGAGCAGTACTTC.

This chain links TRBV14 with TRBJ2-5, with 12 bases that match TRBD1. In germline, CDR1 is SGHDN, CDR2 FVKESK. With 3 bases clipped from V and 4 bases from J, the junction kept 6 bases outside the gene matches. The CDR3 spans 16 residues. CDR3 sequence: CASSHRDRGLRETQYF. Written as DNA, the CDR3 is TGTGCCAGCAGCCACCGGGACAGGGGGCTAAGAGAGACCCAGTACTTC.

The V and J genes are TRBV10-3 and TRBJ2-3; D is undetermined. The CDR3 has 13 amino acids. Germline V gene data show CDR1 as ENHRY and CDR2 as SYGVKD. With 0 bases removed from V and 2 bases from J, the gap between germline ends came to 3 bases. CDR3 nucleotide sequence: TGTGCCATCAGTGAGTCATCCACAGATACGCAGTATTTT. Translated: CAISESSTDTQYF.

This chain uses TRBV9 with TRBJ1-1; perhaps TRBD1 as D (6 bases). Germline CDR1 and CDR2: SGDLS and YYNGEE. Trimming removed 4 bases at V and 0 bases at J, with 16 bases between. CDR3 size: 16 residues. The CDR3 spells CASSPSGDLMNTEAFF. In DNA, the CDR3 is TGTGCCAGCAGCCCTTCAGGGGACCTCATGAACACTGAAGCTTTCTTT.

Notes on this clone: The sample carries other DNA sequences with the same CDR3. J is TRBJ2-7 and V is TRBV2; 13 bases fit TRBD2. There are 14 residues in the CDR3. CDR1 and CDR2 from the germline V gene are SNHLY and FYNNEI. V lost 4 bases to trimming and J lost 3 bases; unmatched junction nucleotides: 0. This chain's CDR3 is CASSGTSGSYEQYF. The CDR3, as DNA: TGTGCCAGCAGTGGGACTAGCGGGAGCTACGAGCAGTACTTC.

The V call is TRBV4-1, the J call TRBJ1-5, with D possibly matching TRBD1 (5 bases). V was clipped by 4 bases and J by 7 bases, with 17 bases between them. Germline CDR1 MGHRA, CDR2 YSYEKL. This CDR3 region has 15 residues. The CDR3 region is CASSRGPGSEQPQHF. CDR3 DNA sequence: TGCGCCAGCAGCCGTGGGCCAGGGTCGGAACAGCCCCAGCATTTT.

The J gene is TRBJ2-2, the V gene TRBV27; D is perhaps TRBD1 (5 bases). This CDR3 has 16 residues. Trimming cost V 3 bases and J 3 bases, with 14 bases left between them. Germline V gene sequence: CDR1 MNHEY, CDR2 SMNVEV (reference sequence). The CDR3 nucleotides are TGTGCCAGCAGTTTGAAAAGGGGTTGGGACACCGGGGAGCTGTTTTTT. This translates into CASSLKRGWDTGELFF.

The chain carries TRBV7-3 and TRBJ2-2; tentatively, D is TRBD2 (7 bases). V lost 2 bases and J 2 bases, leaving 12 bases between the germline ends. The CDR3 length is 16 residues. From germline, CDR1 is SGHTA and CDR2 FQGTGA. CDR3: CASSLGQRGNTGELFF. As DNA, the CDR3 is TGTGCCAGCAGCTTAGGACAGCGGGGAAACACCGGGGAGCTGTTTTTT.

This chain uses TRBV6-5 with TRBJ2-3; 9 bases fit TRBD2. Trimming cost V 3 bases and J 2 bases; bases outside gene matches: 6. CDR3 size: 16 residues. Germline V lookup: CDR1 MNHEY, CDR2 SVGAGI. The CDR3: CASSYYSGSLTDTQYF. DNA for the CDR3: TGTGCCAGCAGTTATTATAGCGGGAGTCTCACAGATACGCAGTATTTT.

The V gene is TRBV28, the J gene TRBJ2-3, with 7 bases fitting TRBD1. With V trimmed by 7 bases and J by 4 bases, 5 bases remained unmatched. Germline CDR1 MDHEN, CDR2 SYDVKM. This CDR3 is built from 13 residues. Here the CDR3 DNA reads TGTGCCAGCACCGTGACAGGGTCAGATACGCAGTATTTT. Its protein product is CASTVTGSDTQYF. The full variable domain, in which reference TRBV28 and TRBJ2-3 provide the parts outside the CDR3, is DVKVTQSSRYLVKRTGEKVFLECVQDMDHENMFWYRQDPGLGLRLIYFSYDVKMKEKGDIPEGYSVSREKKERFSLILESASTNQTSMYLCASTVTGSDTQYFGPGTRLTVL.

The rearrangement joins TRBV27 to TRBJ1-1; D gene uncertain. In germline, CDR1 is MNHEY, CDR2 SMNVEV (reference sequence). This CDR3 has 14 amino acids. Trimming removed 2 bases from V and 1 base from J, with 8 bases in between. The CDR3 sequence: CASSLLVGNTEAFF. Here the CDR3 DNA reads TGTGCCAGCAGTTTACTAGTAGGGAACACTGAAGCTTTCTTT.

This clone appeared once. The chain links TRBV19 to TRBJ2-6; no definite D call. The CDR3 consists of 13 residues. Per germline, CDR1 LNHDA and CDR2 SQIVND (reference sequence). V was trimmed by 6 bases and J by 2 bases, leaving 5 bases between them. The CDR3 DNA reads as TGTGCCAGTAGCCTAACTGGGGCCAACGTCCTGACTTTC. Amino acids: CASSLTGANVLTF.

The gene calls are TRBV27 and TRBJ2-1, with D hard to call. Trimming pared 3 bases from V and 0 bases from J, leaving 9 bases between. Germline CDR1 is MNHEY and CDR2 is SMNVEV (reference sequence). The CDR3 is made up of 15 amino acids. The CDR3, as DNA: TGTGCCAGCAGTTTGGAAGGAAACTCCTACAATGAGCAGTTCTTC. It codes for CASSLEGNSYNEQFF.